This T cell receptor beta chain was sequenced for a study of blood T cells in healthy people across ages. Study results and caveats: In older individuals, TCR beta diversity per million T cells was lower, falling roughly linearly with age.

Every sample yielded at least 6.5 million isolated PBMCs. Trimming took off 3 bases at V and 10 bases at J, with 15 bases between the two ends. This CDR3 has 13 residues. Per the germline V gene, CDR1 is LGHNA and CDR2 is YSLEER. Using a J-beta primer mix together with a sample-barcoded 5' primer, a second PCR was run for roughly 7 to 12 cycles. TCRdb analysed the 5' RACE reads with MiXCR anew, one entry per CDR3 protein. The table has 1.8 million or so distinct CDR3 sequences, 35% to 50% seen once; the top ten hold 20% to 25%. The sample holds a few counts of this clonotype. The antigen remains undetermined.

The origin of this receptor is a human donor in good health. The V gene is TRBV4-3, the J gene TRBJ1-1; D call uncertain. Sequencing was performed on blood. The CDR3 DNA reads TGCGCCAGCAGCCATTACAGACACGAGGGAGCTTTCTTT. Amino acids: CASSHYRHEGAFF.